Listed below are T cell receptor beta chains from one sample, sequenced in a study of preoperative IRX-2 immunotherapy in early breast cancer. Assay: immunoSEQ multiplex PCR; the TCRdb copy retains only in-frame clones and omits some. The sample records about 23,000 clones, around 91% being singletons. The sample was tumor tissue, taken after IRX-2 immunotherapy. These receptor sequences come from a human donor with breast cancer. CDR3s include the opening cysteine and the closing phenylalanine or tryptophan. The D gene is left open where the match is weak. A row's size may be missing; if present it is once, few, many or a size class.

>once|TRBV29-1|-|TRBJ1-5
TGCAGCGTTGGTTCGGTGGGTCAGCCCCAGCATTTT
CSVGSVGQPQHF
>-|TRBV19|-|TRBJ1-2
TGTGCCAGTAATCGAAGAGAGTATGGCTACACCTTC
CASNRREYGYTF
>-|TRBV19|-|TRBJ1-1
TGTGCCAGTAGTATCGTTCAGGGGAACACTGAAGCTTTCTTT
CASSIVQGNTEAFF
>-|TRBV30|TRBD2|TRBJ2-3
TGTGCCTGGAGTGGATGGGGACTAGCGGCCTCCAATACGCAGTATTTT
CAWSGWGLAASNTQYF
>-|TRBV9|TRBD2|TRBJ2-1
TGTGCCAGCAGCGTAGCTAGCGGGAGTGGCAATGAGCAGTTCTTC
CASSVASGSGNEQFF
>-|TRBV6-5|-|TRBJ2-2
TGTGCCAGCAGCCCCAAGGACGGGACCGGGGAGCTGTTTTTT
CASSPKDGTGELFF
>-|TRBV5-4|-|TRBJ1-4
TGTGCCAGCAGCTTAGTAGTAGGCGAAAAACTGTTTTTT
CASSLVVGEKLFF
>-|TRBV5-6|-|TRBJ2-1
TGTGCCAGCAGCTTGTGGCAGGGCTACAACAATGAGCAGTTCTTC
CASSLWQGYNNEQFF
>-|TRBV6-5|-|TRBJ1-5
TGTGCCAGCAGTTACTCGAGCAGGGGTCAGCCCCAGCATTTT
CASSYSSRGQPQHF
>-|TRBV29-1|-|TRBJ2-3
TGCAGCGTTGCTAGCGTTACAGATACGCAGTATTTT
CSVASVTDTQYF
>-|TRBV7-9|TRBD2|TRBJ2-3
TGTGCCACGGGAGCGGGGGGGCAAACAGATACGCAGTATTTT
CATGAGGQTDTQYF
>-|TRBV2|-|TRBJ1-1
TGTGCCAGCAGTGAAGCGCGGAGGCAAATGCCGGGGGCTTTCTTT
CASSEARRQMPGAFF
>-|TRBV30|-|TRBJ2-1
TGTGCCTGGAGTTTGGCCGGGAGAACGTTCTTC
CAWSLAGRTFF
>-|TRBV30|-|TRBJ1-5
TGTGCCTGGAGTGGAGTGCGAAGTAGCAATCAGCCCCAGCATTTT
CAWSGVRSSNQPQHF
>-|TRBV10-3|-|TRBJ2-1
TGTGCCATCAGTGACACTGGATCCTACAATGAGCAGTTCTTC
CAISDTGSYNEQFF
>-|TRBV18|TRBD2|TRBJ2-2
TGTGCCAGCTCAACGACTAGCGGGGGGACCGGGGAGCTGTTTTTT
CASSTTSGGTGELFF
>-|TRBV23-1|TRBD1|TRBJ1-5
TGCGCCAGCAGTCAATCCGGGACAGTCAATCAGCCCCAGCATTTT
CASSQSGTVNQPQHF
>-|TRBV6-5|-|TRBJ1-3
TGTGCCAGCAGCCCCGCTGGCAGCTCTGGAAACACCATATATTTT
CASSPAGSSGNTIYF
>-|TRBV6-5|TRBD1|TRBJ1-1
TGTGCCAGCAGTACAGGGGGCCAATACACTGAAGCTTTCTTT
CASSTGGQYTEAFF
>-|TRBV29-1|-|TRBJ2-2
TGCAGCGTTGAAGGTGGGGGAGGAGGGGCTAGTAACACCGGGGAGCTGTTTTTT
CSVEGGGGGASNTGELFF
>-|TRBV5-4|TRBD2|TRBJ2-1
TGTGCCAGCAGCTTGCAACTAGCGGGAGGGAACAATGAGCAGTTCTTC
CASSLQLAGGNNEQFF
>-|TRBV6-6|-|TRBJ2-3
TGTGCCAGCGCCGTAGCGACAACTAGCACAGATACGCAGTATTTT
CASAVATTSTDTQYF
>-|TRBV11-2|-|TRBJ2-2
TGTGCCACCCCTTTGGGGGACGCCGGGGAGCTGTTTTTT
CATPLGDAGELFF
>-|TRBV5-8|TRBD1|TRBJ2-7
TGTGCCAGCAGCTTCGGGACAGTACTGAACGAGCAGTACTTC
CASSFGTVLNEQYF
>once|TRBV7-2|-|TRBJ1-1
TGTGCCAGCAGCTCATATTACACTGAAGCTTTCTTT
CASSSYYTEAFF